The sequence of this T cell receptor (beta chain) was determined in a study of T cells in Graves' hyperthyroidism and ophthalmopathy. From RNA transcripts, TCR beta CDR3 regions were amplified. The study used the HTBI primer set for a first-round RT-PCR of the TCR CDR3. A single record per CDR3 protein comes from TCRdb applying MiXCR to the multiplex PCR reads. The data show about 510,000 distinct CDR3 sequences, with 46% seen just once and approximately 44% held by the top ten. The CDR3 sequence is 14 residues long. Per the germline V gene, CDR1 is LNHNV and CDR2 is YYDKDF (reference sequence). In regard to this clonotype: No antigen is known for it. One end of the junction is discordant with germline, which a read error may explain.

Study results and limitations: From stable hyperthyroidism, ophthalmopathy was separated by a 13 V-J model. Ophthalmopathy, as predicted by the model, came a median roughly 6.3 months after the prediction. Blood also carried most thyroid clonotypes expanded above 0.001.

The sequence came from an adult woman with Graves' disease, either hyperthyroidism or ophthalmopathy (not recorded which). The chain couples TRBV15 to TRBJ1-1; possibly TRBD1 for D (6 bases). Sequencing used peripheral blood or thyroid tissue (not recorded which). CDR3 protein: CATSTNRVVTEALF. Written as DNA, the CDR3 is TGTGCCACCAGCACAAACAGGGTAGTTACTGAGGCTCTCTTT.